These T cell receptor beta chains were read from a single sample in a study of early T cells in non-severe SARS-CoV-2 infection. Using its own MiXCR run on the 5' RACE reads, TCRdb lists one record per CDR3 protein. Altogether some 42,000 distinct CDR3 sequences are present, roughly 6% being singletons, with the ten largest covering about 8%. The material was whole blood, obtained at baseline. Receptor source: an adult who was a healthcare worker with PCR-confirmed SARS-CoV-2 infection or an uninfected control (not recorded which). Both conserved end residues are trimmed from each CDR3.

V	length	J	CDR3
TRBV5-5	12	TRBJ1-1	ASSLTGGVTEAF
TRBV7-3	12	TRBJ2-1	ASSSLSPGNEQF
TRBV7-2	14	TRBJ2-3	ASSLRLAGGADTQY
TRBV10-2	9	TRBJ1-1	ASGGGTEAF
TRBV28	10	TRBJ1-1	ASSSRGAEAF
TRBV30	10	TRBJ2-1	AWSDPYNEQF
TRBV20-1	13	TRBJ2-5	SARDIQGNQETQY
TRBV28	12	TRBJ1-2	ASSLPNVYGGYT
TRBV29-1	10	TRBJ2-2	STTGGTGELF
TRBV28	9	TRBJ2-1	ASGLYNEQF
TRBV5-6	12	TRBJ2-7	ASSRAGFFDEQY
TRBV30	10	TRBJ1-1	AWRGTGDEAF
TRBV25-1	11	TRBJ2-7	ASSETGGYEQY
TRBV12-3/TRBV12-4	13	TRBJ2-3	ASLDTGARTDTQY
TRBV7-7	12	TRBJ2-1	ASSTGRSYNEQF
TRBV6-2/TRBV6-3	14	TRBJ2-7	ASSYSPGQGFNEQY
TRBV7-8	15	TRBJ1-6	ASSSPRGQGYNSPLH
TRBV11-2	14	TRBJ2-1	ASSLYSGTAYNEQF
TRBV4-3	14	TRBJ2-7	ASSQGGGTGTYEQY
TRBV4-1	12	TRBJ1-1	ASSHGRGNTEAF
TRBV19	15	TRBJ2-7	ASSMIWRDRRTYEQY
TRBV10-2	13	TRBJ2-1	ASSTTGTSYNEQF
TRBV29-1	11	TRBJ1-5	SVDWGIGQPQH
TRBV27	13	TRBJ1-2	ASSPNPTGYGGYT
TRBV2	11	TRBJ2-7	ASGGTGGYEQY
TRBV10-1	13	TRBJ2-3	ASSESGLWEDTQY
TRBV5-1	11	TRBJ2-5	ASSLAQWETQY
TRBV6-5	11	TRBJ2-5	ASRGTPQETQY
TRBV28	13	TRBJ2-5	ASSLAGTGRETQY
TRBV13	14	TRBJ2-2	ASSLYGTGSTGELF
TRBV6-1	12	TRBJ2-4	ASSERAAKNIQY
TRBV5-6	12	TRBJ2-4	ASSLGQGANIQY
TRBV14	12	TRBJ2-1	ASSLQSSYNEQF
TRBV5-1	12	TRBJ2-3	ASSPGDSTDTQY
TRBV24-1	13	TRBJ2-3	ATRPGTGYTDTQY
TRBV5-4	12	TRBJ2-3	ASSSGVHTDTQY
TRBV3-1	13	TRBJ1-5	ASSGGGGGNQPQH
TRBV28	12	TRBJ1-1	ASSSRGLYTEAF
TRBV5-4	14	TRBJ2-1	ASSLGSVRAGNEQF
TRBV6-5	13	TRBJ1-6	ASSGGTGHNSPLH
TRBV2	12	TRBJ2-3	ANPGLAGLDTQY
TRBV6-5	11	TRBJ2-1	ASMRGAVYEQF